This TCR beta chain derives from a study of blood T cell repertoires in COVID-19. As for the study in general: Italy, Spain and the United States were the sources of the convalescent and acute COVID-19 samples. PBMCs, B-cell-depleted T cells, or T cells provided the cDNA or gDNA that made up the material.

In the original workflow: For nucleated cells, counts were estimated from reference gene primer amplification. The data were produced by immunoSEQ multiplex PCR, yet TCRdb's version contains in-frame clones alone and is incomplete. D and trimming come from the DNA, and the V and J calls and clone size come from that table. This sample yields 50,000 to 75,000 clones, of which less than 85% are seen a single time; around 18% belongs to the top ten. The source of this sequence is a woman in her forties or fifties with active or convalescent COVID-19. Sequencing was carried out using peripheral blood.

CDR3 nucleotides: TGTGCCAGCAGCCGGGTCGGGTTGAGCAATGAGCAGTTCTTC. This encodes CASSRVGLSNEQFF. This chain links TRBV11-2 with TRBJ2-1; unclear D gene. V was trimmed by 5 bases and J by 6 bases, leaving 14 bases between them. Germline V gene sequence: CDR1 SGHAT, CDR2 FQNNGV. CDR3 length: 14 residues.